This T cell receptor (beta chain) was profiled in a study of tumor and adjacent non-tumor tissue in lung cancer. About the research overall: Aged about 30 to 76 years, patients included fewer than 11 men and a handful of women with stage I to III disease. Study-wide results and caveats: Significantly higher TCR diversity was found in tumor than normal lung. In normal lung, the top 100 clones were significantly more dominant than in tumor. Shorter survival was associated with higher TCR diversity in tumors.

The CDR3 has 13 amino acids. Looked up from germline, CDR1 is SQVTM and CDR2 is ANQGSEA. Three rounds of nested PCR, following a modified ARM-PCR protocol, produced the TCRbeta library. TCRdb called the multiplex PCR reads again in MiXCR, with one record for every CDR3 protein. In the table there are about 100,000 distinct CDR3 sequences, more than 55% of which are singletons. This sample's RNA came from whole unsorted tissue. More than 3 cm separated this lung sample from the edge of the tumor. To note about this clonotype: Its antigen is still unknown. One junction end does not reproduce the germline sequence, and a read error may be involved.

Sequenced: distant non-tumor lung tissue. The rearrangement uses TRBV29-1 and TRBJ2-7; tentatively, D is TRBD2 (5 bases). This clonotype was obtained from a man aged 25 to 40 with non-small cell lung cancer. Here the CDR3 reads CSVVDLTFYEQYF. CDR3 coding DNA: TGTAGCGTTGTGGACCTGACTTTCTACGAGCAGTACTTC.